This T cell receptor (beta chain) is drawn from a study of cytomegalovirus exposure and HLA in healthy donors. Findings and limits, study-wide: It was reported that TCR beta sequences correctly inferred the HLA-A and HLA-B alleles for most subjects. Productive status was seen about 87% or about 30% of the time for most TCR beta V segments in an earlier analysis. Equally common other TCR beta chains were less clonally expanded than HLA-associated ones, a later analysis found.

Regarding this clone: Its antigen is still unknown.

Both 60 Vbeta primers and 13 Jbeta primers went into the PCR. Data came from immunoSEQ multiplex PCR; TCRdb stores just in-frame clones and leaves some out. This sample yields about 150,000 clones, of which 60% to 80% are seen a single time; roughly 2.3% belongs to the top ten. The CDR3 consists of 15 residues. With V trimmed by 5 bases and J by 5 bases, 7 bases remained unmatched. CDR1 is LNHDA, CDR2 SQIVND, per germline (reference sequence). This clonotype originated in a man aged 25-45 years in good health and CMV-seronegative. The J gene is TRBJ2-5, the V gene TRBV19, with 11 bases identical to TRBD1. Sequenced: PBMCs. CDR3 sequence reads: CASSPGQGAAETQYF. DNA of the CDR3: TGTGCCAGTAGTCCTGGACAGGGGGCGGCGGAGACCCAGTACTTC.